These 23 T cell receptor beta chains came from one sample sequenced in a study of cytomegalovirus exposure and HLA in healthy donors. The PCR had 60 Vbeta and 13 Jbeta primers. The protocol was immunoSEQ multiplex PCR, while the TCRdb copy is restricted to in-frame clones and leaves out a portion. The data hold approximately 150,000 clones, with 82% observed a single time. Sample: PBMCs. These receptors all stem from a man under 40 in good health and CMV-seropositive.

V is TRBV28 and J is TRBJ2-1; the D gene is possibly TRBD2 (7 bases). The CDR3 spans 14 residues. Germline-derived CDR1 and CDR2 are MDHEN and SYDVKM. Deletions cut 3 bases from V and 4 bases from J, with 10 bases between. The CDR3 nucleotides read TGTGCCAGCAGTTTTAGGGGGGGTTACAATGAGCAGTTCTTC. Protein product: CASSFRGGYNEQFF.

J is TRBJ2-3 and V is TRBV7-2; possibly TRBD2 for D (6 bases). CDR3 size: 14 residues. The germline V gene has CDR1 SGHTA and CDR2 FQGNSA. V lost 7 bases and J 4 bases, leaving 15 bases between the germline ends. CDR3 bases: TGTGCCAGCACCCCCCCGGCGGGATCAGATACGCAGTATTTT. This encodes CASTPPAGSDTQYF.

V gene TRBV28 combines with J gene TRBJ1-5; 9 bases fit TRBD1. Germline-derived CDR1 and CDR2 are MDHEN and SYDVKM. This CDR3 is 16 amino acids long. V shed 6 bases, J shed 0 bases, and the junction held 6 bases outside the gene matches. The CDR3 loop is CASRSRDRVSNQPQHF. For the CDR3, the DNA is TGTGCCAGCAGATCCCGGGACAGGGTTAGCAATCAGCCCCAGCATTTT.

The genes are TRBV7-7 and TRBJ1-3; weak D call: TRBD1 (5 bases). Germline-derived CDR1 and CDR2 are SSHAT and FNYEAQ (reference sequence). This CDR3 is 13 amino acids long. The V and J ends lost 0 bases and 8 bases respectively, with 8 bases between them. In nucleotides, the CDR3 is TGTGCCAGCAGCTTAGCAGAAGGGGACACCATATATTTT. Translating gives CASSLAEGDTIYF.

The CDR3 DNA follows: TGTGCCAGCGGTACTCTCCCGTACAATGAGCAGTTCTTC. Residues: CASGTLPYNEQFF. V usage is TRBV6-6 and J usage is TRBJ2-1; D not resolved. This CDR3 region has 13 residues. V lost 8 bases to trimming and J lost 4 bases, with 12 bases between them. The V gene's germline CDR1 is MNHNY and CDR2 SVGAGI (reference sequence).

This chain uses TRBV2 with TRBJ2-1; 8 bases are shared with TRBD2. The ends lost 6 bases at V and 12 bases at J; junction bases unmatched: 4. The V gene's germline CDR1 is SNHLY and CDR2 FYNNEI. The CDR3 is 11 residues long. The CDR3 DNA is TGTGCCAGCAGAGAGCGGGGGAGGCAGTTCTTC. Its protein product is CASRERGRQFF.

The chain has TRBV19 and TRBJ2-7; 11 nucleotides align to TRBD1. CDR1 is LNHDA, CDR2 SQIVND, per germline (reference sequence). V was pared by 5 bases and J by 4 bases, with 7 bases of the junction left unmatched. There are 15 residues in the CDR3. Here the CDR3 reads CASSERTGGIYEQYF. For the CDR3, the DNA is TGTGCCAGTAGTGAACGGACAGGGGGCATTTACGAGCAGTACTTC.

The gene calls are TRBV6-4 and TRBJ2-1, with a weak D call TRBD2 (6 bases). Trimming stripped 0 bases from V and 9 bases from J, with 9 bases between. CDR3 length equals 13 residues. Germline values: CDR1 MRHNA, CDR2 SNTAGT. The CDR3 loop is CASSDSEGSEQFF. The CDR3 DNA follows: TGTGCCAGCAGTGACTCGGAGGGGAGTGAGCAGTTCTTC.

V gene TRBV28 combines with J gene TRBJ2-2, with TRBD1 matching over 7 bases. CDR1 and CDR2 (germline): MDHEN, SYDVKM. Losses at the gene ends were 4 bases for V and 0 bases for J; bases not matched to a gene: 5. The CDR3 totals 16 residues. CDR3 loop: CASSWGTGANTGELFF. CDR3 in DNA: TGTGCCAGCAGTTGGGGTACAGGGGCGAACACCGGGGAGCTGTTTTTT.

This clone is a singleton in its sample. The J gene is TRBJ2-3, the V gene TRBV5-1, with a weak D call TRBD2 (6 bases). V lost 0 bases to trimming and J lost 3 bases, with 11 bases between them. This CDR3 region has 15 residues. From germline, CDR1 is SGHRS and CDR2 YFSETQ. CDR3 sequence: CASSLEGLATDTQYF. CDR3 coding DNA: TGCGCCAGCAGCTTGGAGGGACTTGCGACAGATACGCAGTATTTT.

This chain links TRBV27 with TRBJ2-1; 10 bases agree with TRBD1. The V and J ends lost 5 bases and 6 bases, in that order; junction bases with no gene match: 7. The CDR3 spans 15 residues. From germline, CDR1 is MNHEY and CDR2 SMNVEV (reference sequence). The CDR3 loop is CASSTRQGAVNEQFF. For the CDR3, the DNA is TGTGCCAGCAGTACTCGACAGGGGGCGGTCAATGAGCAGTTCTTC.

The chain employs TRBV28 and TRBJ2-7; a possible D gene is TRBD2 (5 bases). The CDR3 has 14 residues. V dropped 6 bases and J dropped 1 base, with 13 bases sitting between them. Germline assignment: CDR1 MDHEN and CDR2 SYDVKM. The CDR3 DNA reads TGTGCCAGCAGAGATCTCGGGGAATCCTACGAGCAGTACTTC. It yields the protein CASRDLGESYEQYF.

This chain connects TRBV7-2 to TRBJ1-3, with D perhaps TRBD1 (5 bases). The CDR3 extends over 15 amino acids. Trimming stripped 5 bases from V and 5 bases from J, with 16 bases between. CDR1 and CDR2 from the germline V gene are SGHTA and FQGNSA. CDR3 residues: CASSPTTGTRNTIYF. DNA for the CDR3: TGTGCCAGCAGCCCCACAACAGGAACCCGAAACACCATATATTTT. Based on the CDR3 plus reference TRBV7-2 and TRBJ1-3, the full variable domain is GAGVSQSPSNKVTEKGKDVELRCDPISGHTALYWYRQSLGQGLEFLIYFQGNSAPDKSGLPSDRFSAERTGGSVSTLTIQRTQQEDSAVYLCASSPTTGTRNTIYFGEGSWLTVV.

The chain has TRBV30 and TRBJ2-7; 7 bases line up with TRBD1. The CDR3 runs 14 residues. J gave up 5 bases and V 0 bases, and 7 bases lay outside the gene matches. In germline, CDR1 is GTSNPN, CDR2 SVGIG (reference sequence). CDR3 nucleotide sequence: TGTGCCTGGAGTGTCCAGGGGGTTGTTCACGAGCAGTACTTC. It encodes CAWSVQGVVHEQYF.

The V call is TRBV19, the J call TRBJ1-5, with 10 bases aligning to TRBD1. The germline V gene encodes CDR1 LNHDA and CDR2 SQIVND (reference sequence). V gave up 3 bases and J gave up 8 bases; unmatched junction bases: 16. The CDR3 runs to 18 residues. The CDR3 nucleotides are TGTGCCAGTAGTATGATCCTTTCCGGGACAGGGGATCTGGAGCCCCAGCATTTT. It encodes CASSMILSGTGDLEPQHF.

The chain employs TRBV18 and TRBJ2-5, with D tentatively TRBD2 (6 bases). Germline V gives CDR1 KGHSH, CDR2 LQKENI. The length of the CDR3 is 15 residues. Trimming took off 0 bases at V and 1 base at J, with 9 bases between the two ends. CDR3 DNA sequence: TGTGCCAGCTCACCACCGGGGGGAATCCAAGAGACCCAGTACTTC. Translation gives CASSPPGGIQETQYF.

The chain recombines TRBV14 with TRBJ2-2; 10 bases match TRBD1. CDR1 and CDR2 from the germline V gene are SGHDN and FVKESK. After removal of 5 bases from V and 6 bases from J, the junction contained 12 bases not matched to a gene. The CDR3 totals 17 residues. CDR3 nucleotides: TGTGCCAGCAGCGAGAAGACAGGGGGCGTATCTCCCGGGGAGCTGTTTTTT. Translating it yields CASSEKTGGVSPGELFF.

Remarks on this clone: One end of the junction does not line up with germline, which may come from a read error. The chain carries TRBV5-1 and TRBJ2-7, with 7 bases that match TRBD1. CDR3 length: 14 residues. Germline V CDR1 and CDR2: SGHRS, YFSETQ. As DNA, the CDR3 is TGCGCCGGCAGCCCAACAGGGGACACCTACGAGCAGTACTTC. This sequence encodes CAGSPTGDTYEQYF. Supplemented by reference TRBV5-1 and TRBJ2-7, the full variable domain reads KAGVTQTPRYLIKTRGQQVTLSCSPISGHRSVSWYQQTPGQGLQFLFEYFSETQRNKGNFPGRFSGRQFSNSRSEMNVSTLELGDSALYLCAGSPTGDTYEQYFGPGTRLTVT.

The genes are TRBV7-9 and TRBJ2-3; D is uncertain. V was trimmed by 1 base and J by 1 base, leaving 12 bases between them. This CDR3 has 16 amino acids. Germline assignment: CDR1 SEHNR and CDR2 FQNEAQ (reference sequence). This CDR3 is CASSLVWLQGTDTQYF. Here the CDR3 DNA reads TGTGCCAGCAGCTTAGTGTGGCTGCAAGGCACAGATACGCAGTATTTT.

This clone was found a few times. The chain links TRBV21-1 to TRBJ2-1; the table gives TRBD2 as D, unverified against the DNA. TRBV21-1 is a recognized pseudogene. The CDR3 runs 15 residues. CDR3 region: CASSNQEGVGNEQFF. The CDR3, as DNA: TGTGCCAGCAGCAATCAAGAGGGAGTTGGAAATGAGCAGTTCTTC.

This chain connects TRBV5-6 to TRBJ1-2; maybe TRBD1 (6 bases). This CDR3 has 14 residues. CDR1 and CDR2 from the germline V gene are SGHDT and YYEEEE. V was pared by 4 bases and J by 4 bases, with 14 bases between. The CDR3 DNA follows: TGTGCCAGCAGCCCGGGCGGGGGCGGCTATGGCTACACCTTC. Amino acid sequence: CASSPGGGGYGYTF.

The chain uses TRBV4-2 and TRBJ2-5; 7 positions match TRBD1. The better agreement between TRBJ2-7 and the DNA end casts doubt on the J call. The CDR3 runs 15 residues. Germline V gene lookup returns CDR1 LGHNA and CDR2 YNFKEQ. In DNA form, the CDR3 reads TGTGCCAGCAGCCTCCAGACCGGGACAGCGGACGAGCAGTACTTC. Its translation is CASSLQTGTADEQYF.

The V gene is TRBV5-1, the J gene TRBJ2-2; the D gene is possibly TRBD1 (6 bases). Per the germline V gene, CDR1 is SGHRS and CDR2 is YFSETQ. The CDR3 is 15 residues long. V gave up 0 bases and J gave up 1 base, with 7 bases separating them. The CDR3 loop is CASSLEGGNTGELFF. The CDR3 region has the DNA TGCGCCAGCAGCTTGGAAGGGGGGAACACCGGGGAGCTGTTTTTT.